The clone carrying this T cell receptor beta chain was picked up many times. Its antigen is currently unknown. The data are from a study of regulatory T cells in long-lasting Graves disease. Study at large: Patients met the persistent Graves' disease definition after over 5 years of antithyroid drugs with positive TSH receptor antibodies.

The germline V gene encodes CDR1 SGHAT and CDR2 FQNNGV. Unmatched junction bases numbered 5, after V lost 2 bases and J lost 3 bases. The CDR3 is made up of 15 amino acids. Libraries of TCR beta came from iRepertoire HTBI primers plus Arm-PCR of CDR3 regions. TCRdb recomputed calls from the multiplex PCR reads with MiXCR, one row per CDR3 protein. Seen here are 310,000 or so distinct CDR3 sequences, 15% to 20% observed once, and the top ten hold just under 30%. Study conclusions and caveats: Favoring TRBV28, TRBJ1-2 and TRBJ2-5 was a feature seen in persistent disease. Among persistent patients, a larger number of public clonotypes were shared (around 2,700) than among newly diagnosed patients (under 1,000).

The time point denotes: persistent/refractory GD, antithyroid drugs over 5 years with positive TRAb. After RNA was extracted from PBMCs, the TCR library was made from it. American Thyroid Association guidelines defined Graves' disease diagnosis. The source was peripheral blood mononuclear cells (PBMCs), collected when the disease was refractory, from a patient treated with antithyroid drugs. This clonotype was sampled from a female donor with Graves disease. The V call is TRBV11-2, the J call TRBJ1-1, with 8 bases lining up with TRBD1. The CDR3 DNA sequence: TGTGCCAGCAGCTTAACGACAGGGGAGTACACTGAAGCTTTCTTT. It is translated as CASSLTTGEYTEAFF.